This T cell receptor beta chain was found in a study of regulatory T cells in long-lasting Graves disease. Study results and limitations: TCR diversity in persistent Graves' patients was below that of newly diagnosed ones. Repertoires from persistent disease leaned toward TRBV28, TRBJ1-2 and TRBJ2-5.

This clonotype was seen repeatedly, ten times or more. Its antigen is currently unknown. Stated time point: newly diagnosed GD, antithyroid drugs for less than 3 months. PBMC RNA served as the TCR library source. HTBI primers from iRepertoire and Arm-PCR of CDR3 regions yielded the TCR beta libraries. TCRdb itself ran the multiplex PCR reads through MiXCR, one entry per CDR3 protein. The sample carries some 500,000 distinct CDR3 sequences, 13% recorded once. This CDR3 is 14 amino acids long. Germline V gene sequence: CDR1 MDHEN, CDR2 SYDVKM. V was clipped by 2 bases and J by 10 bases; unmatched bases: 10. Another study also made use of these data, one on T cells in Graves' hyperthyroidism and ophthalmopathy.

The genes are TRBV28 and TRBJ1-1, with 7 bases fitting TRBD1. The material was peripheral blood mononuclear cells (PBMCs), obtained at new diagnosis, from a patient treated with antithyroid drugs. This clonotype originated in a man between 25 and 39 years old with Graves disease. CDR3 coding DNA: TGTGCCAGCAGTTTAAAGGGGGCTGCTAACGCAGCTTTCTTT. This gives the protein CASSLKGAANAAFF.